These 24 T cell receptor beta chains were sequenced from one sample in a study of blood T cell repertoires in COVID-19. Sequencing used immunoSEQ multiplex PCR; TCRdb keeps in-frame clones, though not all of them. This table has a few hundred thousand clones, over 80% appearing once. Sequenced material: PBMCs or T cells enriched from blood (not recorded which). These receptors all come from a man aged 30-40 years who had recovered from COVID-19.

V usage is TRBV14 and J usage is TRBJ1-2; 8 bases map to TRBD1. Losses at the gene ends were 0 bases for V and 8 bases for J; bases not matched to a gene: 5. Germline-derived CDR1 and CDR2 are SGHDN and FVKESK. This CDR3 spans 14 amino acids. CDR3 DNA sequence: TGTGCCAGCAGCCAAGATACAGGGGGTAGGGGCTACACCTTC. Its protein is CASSQDTGGRGYTF.

The gene calls are TRBV4-1 and TRBJ1-2; 7 bases line up with TRBD1. V lost 2 bases to trimming and J lost 2 bases; unmatched junction nucleotides: 2. CDR1 is MGHRA and CDR2 is YSYEKL in the germline V gene. This CDR3 has 14 residues. The DNA for the CDR3 is TGCGCCAGCAGCCAATTACAGGGGAACTATGGCTACACCTTC. Encoded protein: CASSQLQGNYGYTF.

The chain is built from TRBV10-3 and TRBJ2-1, with 9 nucleotides matching TRBD2. The CDR3 loop spans 16 amino acids. From germline, CDR1 is ENHRY and CDR2 SYGVKD. The V segment lost 4 bases and the J segment 5 bases; nucleotides outside the gene matches: 9. As DNA, the CDR3 is TGTGCCATCAGTGGCCTGGCTAGCGGGATGAACAATGAGCAGTTCTTC. Residues: CAISGLASGMNNEQFF.

In this sample, this clone turned up once. The V call is TRBV5-3, the J call TRBJ1-4, with D possibly TRBD1 on 5 matching bases. TRBV5-3 is an ORF, with its function uncertain. This CDR3 region has 15 residues. Trimming removed 1 base at V and 5 bases at J, with 12 bases between. The CDR3 nucleotides read TGTGCCAGAAGCTTGAAGACAGAAACAAATGAAAAACTGTTTTTT. Translation gives CARSLKTETNEKLFF.

The V call is TRBV18, the J call TRBJ1-2; D not certain. The CDR3 is 11 residues long. V lost 6 bases to trimming and J lost 6 bases, with 8 bases between them. Germline V CDR1 and CDR2: KGHSH, LQKENI. DNA of the CDR3: TGTGCCAGCTCCTCCAGGAATGGCTACACCTTC. Encoded protein: CASSSRNGYTF.

The rearrangement uses TRBV2 and TRBJ2-1, with TRBD2 matching 9 bases. In germline, CDR1 is SNHLY, CDR2 FYNNEI. The trim removed 6 bases at V and 5 bases at J, leaving 8 bases unmatched. The CDR3 totals 15 residues. CDR3 sequence (DNA): TGTGCCAGCAGCCAAGTAGCGGGAGCGGACAATGAGCAGTTCTTC. It codes for CASSQVAGADNEQFF.

The chain combines TRBV27 with TRBJ2-7, with D possibly being TRBD2 (5 bases). Trimming pared 3 bases from V and 3 bases from J, leaving 18 bases between. Germline CDR1 and CDR2: MNHEY and SMNVEV (reference sequence). The CDR3 extends over 16 amino acids. The CDR3 spells CASSFSAGAELYEQYF. Here the CDR3 DNA reads TGTGCCAGCAGTTTTTCGGCGGGTGCGGAACTCTACGAGCAGTACTTC.

The J gene is TRBJ1-5, the V gene TRBV3-1 (or the pseudogene TRBV3-2), with D possibly being TRBD1 (5 bases). The CDR3 runs to 15 residues. V was trimmed by 1 base and J by 7 bases, leaving 14 bases between them. CDR1 LGHDT and CDR2 YNNKEL come from the germline V gene (reference sequence). CDR3 sequence reads: CASSQGGGNRQPQHF. The CDR3, as DNA: TGTGCCAGCAGCCAAGGGGGAGGGAACAGGCAGCCCCAGCATTTT.

This rearrangement joins TRBV12-3 or TRBV12-4 to TRBJ1-2, with TRBD1 as a possible D gene (6 bases). This CDR3 comprises 13 residues. The V gene lost 1 base and the J gene lost 4 bases, with 7 bases spanning the gap. The chain's CDR3 is CASSLEGGYGYTF. The CDR3 DNA sequence: TGTGCCAGCAGTTTAGAAGGGGGCTATGGCTACACCTTC.

This chain connects TRBV6-6 to TRBJ1-2, with 8 bases identical to TRBD1. The CDR3 spans 15 residues. Trimming removed 5 bases from V and 1 base from J; junction bases left unmatched: 6. Germline CDR1 reads MNHNY; CDR2 reads SVGAGI (reference sequence). The CDR3 coding sequence is TGTGCCAGCAGTCGACAGGGGAAAAGTAACTATGGCTACACCTTC. This gives the protein CASSRQGKSNYGYTF.

The chain carries TRBV4-1 and TRBJ1-2; no firm D call. Trimming stripped 1 base from V and 4 bases from J, with 10 bases between. CDR3 length: 14 residues. From germline, CDR1 is MGHRA and CDR2 YSYEKL. The chain's CDR3 is CASSQVSQIYGYTF. In nucleotides, the CDR3 is TGCGCCAGCAGCCAAGTCTCACAGATCTATGGCTACACCTTC.

The genes are TRBV5-4 and TRBJ2-7; TRBD2 matches at 10 bases. Germline assignment: CDR1 SGHNT and CDR2 YYREEE (reference sequence). This CDR3 spans 13 amino acids. After removal of 1 base from V and 6 bases from J, the junction contained 1 base not matched to a gene. As DNA, the CDR3 is TGTGCCAGCAGCTTGACTAGCGGGATCGAGCAGTACTTC. Translating it yields CASSLTSGIEQYF. The full variable domain, rest sourced from reference TRBV5-4 and TRBJ2-7, is ETGVTQSPTHLIKTRGQQVTLRCSSQSGHNTVSWYQQALGQGPQFIFQYYREEENGRGNFPPRFSGLQFPNYSSELNVNALELDDSALYLCASSLTSGIEQYFGPGTRLTVT.

The chain uses TRBV15 and TRBJ2-4; 10 bases are shared with TRBD2. V lost 1 base to trimming and J lost 6 bases; unmatched junction nucleotides: 0. The CDR3 has 14 amino acids. CDR1 and CDR2 from the germline V gene are LNHNV and YYDKDF (reference sequence). The CDR3 protein is CATSRASGGNIQYF. The CDR3 DNA reads TGTGCCACCAGCAGAGCTAGCGGGGGAAACATTCAGTACTTC.

The rearrangement uses TRBV15 and TRBJ2-7, with 11 nucleotides matching TRBD2. Per the germline V gene, CDR1 is LNHNV and CDR2 is YYDKDF (reference sequence). The CDR3 contains 17 residues. V trimming: 0 bases; J trimming: 7 bases; junction bases outside the gene matches: 11. CDR3 sequence: CATSRDTLLAGASEQYF. As DNA, the CDR3 is TGTGCCACCAGCAGAGATACCCTACTAGCGGGAGCGAGTGAGCAGTACTTC.

The V gene is TRBV4-3, the J gene TRBJ2-1, with 13 bases that match TRBD2. Germline trimming cut 1 base from V and 2 bases from J; bases unmatched to any gene: 5. This CDR3 is built from 18 residues. Germline lookup yields CDR1 LGHNA and CDR2 YSLEER. The CDR3 region is CASSQAGLAGDPYNEQFF. The DNA for the CDR3 is TGCGCCAGCAGCCAAGCTGGACTAGCGGGAGACCCCTACAATGAGCAGTTCTTC.

The chain recombines TRBV3-1 (or the pseudogene TRBV3-2) with TRBJ2-7; 11 bases are a match to TRBD1. V lost 0 bases, J lost 4 bases, and 11 bases stayed unmatched. CDR3 length: 18 amino acids. CDR1 is LGHDT, CDR2 YNNKEL, per germline (reference sequence). CDR3 region: CASSQDKMDRGRSYEQYF. DNA of the CDR3: TGTGCCAGCAGCCAAGATAAAATGGACAGGGGGCGCTCATACGAGCAGTACTTC.

The chain is built from TRBV28 and TRBJ2-5; D might be TRBD2 (6 bases). Looked up from germline, CDR1 is MDHEN and CDR2 is SYDVKM. V lost 7 bases and J 3 bases, leaving 12 bases between the germline ends. The CDR3 has 13 residues. The CDR3 DNA is TGTGCCAGCATGGCGGGGTCTGAAGAGACCCAGTACTTC. Translation gives CASMAGSEETQYF. The variable domain in full, completed from reference TRBV28 and TRBJ2-5, reads DVKVTQSSRYLVKRTGEKVFLECVQDMDHENMFWYRQDPGLGLRLIYFSYDVKMKEKGDIPEGYSVSREKKERFSLILESASTNQTSMYLCASMAGSEETQYFGPGTRLLVL.

This clone was counted once. CDR3 amino acids: CASSPPGVNEQFF. CDR3 in DNA: TGTGCCAGCTCACCACCAGGGGTAAATGAGCAGTTCTTC. This chain joins TRBV18 and TRBJ2-1; TRBD1 might be the D (5 bases). Germline lookup yields CDR1 KGHSH and CDR2 LQKENI. V was shortened by 0 bases and J by 7 bases, with 7 bases between the two germline ends. The CDR3 is 13 amino acids.

This clone was detected only a few times. V is TRBV6-6 and J is TRBJ2-5; 12 positions agree with TRBD2. Germline values: CDR1 MNHNY, CDR2 SVGAGI (reference sequence). The CDR3 is 15 amino acids. Germline trimming cut 7 bases from V and 4 bases from J; bases unmatched to any gene: 7. The CDR3 DNA sequence: TGTGCCAGCAATCCTAGCGGGGGGGCCCCAGAGACCCAGTACTTC. Translation gives CASNPSGGAPETQYF.

The rearrangement links TRBV11-3 to TRBJ2-2, with 9 bases that match TRBD1. The J segment lost 5 bases and the V segment lost 5 bases, leaving 6 bases of the junction unmatched. Germline V gives CDR1 SGHNT, CDR2 YENEEA. There are 15 residues in the CDR3. CDR3 coding DNA: TGTGCCAGCAGCCCTCGGGGACAGGGAACCGGGGAGCTGTTTTTT. Its protein product is CASSPRGQGTGELFF.

The gene calls are TRBV27 and TRBJ2-5; 11 bases match TRBD1. The V gene end was trimmed by 6 bases and the J gene end by 5 bases; junction bases not matched to a gene: 5. The CDR3 spans 14 residues. Germline values: CDR1 MNHEY, CDR2 SMNVEV (reference sequence). CDR3 in amino acids: CASSWTGGDETQYF. Here the CDR3 DNA reads TGTGCCAGCAGCTGGACAGGGGGCGATGAGACCCAGTACTTC.

The rearrangement joins TRBV30 to TRBJ1-1, with TRBD1 identical over 9 bases. J gave up 4 bases and V 1 base, and 7 bases lay outside the gene matches. The CDR3 runs 15 residues. The germline gives CDR1 GTSNPN, CDR2 SVGIG (reference sequence). CDR3 in DNA: TGTGCCTGGAGTGCCGGGACAGGGATGTCCACTGAAGCTTTCTTT. Translating it yields CAWSAGTGMSTEAFF.

This clone appeared a single time. The chain combines TRBV24-1 with TRBJ1-5; 7 bases fit TRBD1. V trimming: 3 bases; J trimming: 3 bases; junction bases outside the gene matches: 4. Germline lookup yields CDR1 KGHDR and CDR2 SFDVKD. CDR3 length: 15 residues. CDR3 nucleotides: TGTGCCACCAGTGATCCGGGACAGTCCAATCAGCCCCAGCATTTT. This sequence encodes CATSDPGQSNQPQHF.

This clone occurred once. V and J are TRBV7-2 and TRBJ1-6, with 8 positions matching TRBD1. The CDR3 is 16 amino acids. Germline CDR1 is SGHTA and CDR2 is FQGNSA. The V segment lost 1 base and the J segment 9 bases; nucleotides outside the gene matches: 8. This CDR3 is CASSLGSRDRRSPLHF. The CDR3 nucleotides are TGTGCCAGCAGCTTAGGTTCCCGGGACAGGCGTTCACCCCTCCACTTT.